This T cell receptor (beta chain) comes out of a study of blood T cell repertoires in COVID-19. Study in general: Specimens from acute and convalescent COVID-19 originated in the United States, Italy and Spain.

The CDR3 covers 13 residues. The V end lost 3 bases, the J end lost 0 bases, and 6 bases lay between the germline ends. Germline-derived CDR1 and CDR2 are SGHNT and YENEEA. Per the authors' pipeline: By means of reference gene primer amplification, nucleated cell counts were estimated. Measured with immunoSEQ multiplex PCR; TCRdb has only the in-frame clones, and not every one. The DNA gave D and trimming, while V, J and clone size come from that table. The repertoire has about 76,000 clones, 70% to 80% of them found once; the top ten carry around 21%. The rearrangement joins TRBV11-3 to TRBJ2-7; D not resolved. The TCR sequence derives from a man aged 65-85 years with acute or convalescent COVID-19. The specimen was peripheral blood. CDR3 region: CASSFDNSYEQYF. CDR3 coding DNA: TGTGCCAGCAGCTTTGACAACTCCTACGAGCAGTACTTC. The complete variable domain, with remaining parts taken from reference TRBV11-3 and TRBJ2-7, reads EAGVVQSPRYKIIEKKQPVAFWCNPISGHNTLYWYLQNLGQGPELLIRYENEEAVDDSQLPKDRFSAERLKGVDSTLKIQPAELGDSAVYLCASSFDNSYEQYFGPGTRLTVT.